The clone carrying this T cell receptor (beta chain) has ten or more counts. Its antigen remains unidentified. The data originate from a study of spatial heterogeneity in lung cancer. Whole-study context: A unique TCR and UMI combination showed up more than ten times in raw reads, on average. Notes on the study in general: Mutation counts in tumors were tracked by counts of expanded intratumoral alpha and beta TCRs.

Germline V gene sequence: CDR1 SNHLY, CDR2 FYNNEI. The CDR3 is 10 residues long. Indicated time point: sample taken at primary tumor resection. The donor population consisted of 72 patients with untreated, early-stage non-small cell lung cancer. Whole RNA came from tumor, nontumor lung or frozen PBMC and was sequenced without being sorted. In the library, each TCR cDNA molecule bore its own unique molecular identifier. TCRdb processed the 5' RACE reads anew with MiXCR; each CDR3 protein has one entry. The sample lists more than 10,000 distinct CDR3 sequences, about 5.4% occurring once. This specimen was lung tumor tissue, taken at surgery. This clonotype was sampled from a female donor with early-stage non-small cell lung cancer. The V and J genes are TRBV2 and TRBJ2-7; the D is unclear. The DNA matches TRBJ2-5 better at its end, which makes the J call doubtful. For the CDR3, the DNA is TGTGCCAGCAGACTTGGGACCCAGTACTTC. Translating gives CASRLGTQYF.